This TCR beta chain stems from a study of cytomegalovirus exposure and HLA in healthy donors. Looking at the study overall: The same platform was used for the roughly 130 validation repertoires as for the roughly 660 first-cohort repertoires, as reported in a later analysis.

Whole-study results and caveats: The classifier was said to identify cytomegalovirus status with high specificity and sensitivity.

Trimming cost V 6 bases and J 11 bases, with 28 bases left between them. This CDR3 has 16 amino acids. Per the germline V gene, CDR1 is MNHEY and CDR2 is SMNVEV (reference sequence). With regard to this clone: Its antigen is not known.

TCRdb's table, derived via immunoSEQ multiplex PCR, lists solely in-frame clones and lacks some. Of over 150,000 clones in the sample, 80% to 90% were seen once. Sequenced sample: PBMCs. The V and J genes are TRBV27 and TRBJ2-5; TRBD2 is a possible D gene (6 bases). The clonotype comes from a woman aged 18-35 years in good health and CMV-seronegative. The CDR3 DNA reads as TGTGCCAGCAGCCTTAGGGCCGGACTATCCCTCGGGGAGCAGTACTTC. Its protein product is CASSLRAGLSLGEQYF.